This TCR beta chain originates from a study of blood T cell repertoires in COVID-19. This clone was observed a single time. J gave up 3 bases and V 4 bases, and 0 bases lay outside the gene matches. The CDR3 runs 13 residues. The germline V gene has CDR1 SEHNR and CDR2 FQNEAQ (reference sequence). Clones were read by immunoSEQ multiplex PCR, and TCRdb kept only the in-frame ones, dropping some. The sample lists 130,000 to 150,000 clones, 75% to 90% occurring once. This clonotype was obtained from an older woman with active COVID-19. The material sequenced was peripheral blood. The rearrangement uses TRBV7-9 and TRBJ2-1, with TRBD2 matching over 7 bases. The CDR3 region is CASSSGGYNEQFF. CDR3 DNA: TGTGCCAGCAGCTCGGGGGGCTACAATGAGCAGTTCTTC.